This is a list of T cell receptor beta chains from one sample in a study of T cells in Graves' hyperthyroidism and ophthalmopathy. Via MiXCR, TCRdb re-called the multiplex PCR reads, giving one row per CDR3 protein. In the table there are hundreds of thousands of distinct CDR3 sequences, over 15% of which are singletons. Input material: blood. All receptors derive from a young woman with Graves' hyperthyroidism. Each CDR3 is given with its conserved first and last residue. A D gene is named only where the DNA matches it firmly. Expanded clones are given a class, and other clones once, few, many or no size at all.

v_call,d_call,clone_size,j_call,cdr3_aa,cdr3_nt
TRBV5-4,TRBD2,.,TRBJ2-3,CASSLAGRAGFYTDTQYF,TGTGCCAGCAGCTTGGCCGGAAGAGCGGGATTTTACACAGATACGCAGTATTTT
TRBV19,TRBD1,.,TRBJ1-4,CASSIGQGAWTNEKLFF,TGTGCCAGTAGTATAGGTCAGGGGGCGTGGACTAATGAAAAACTGTTTTTT
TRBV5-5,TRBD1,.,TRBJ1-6,CASSLLGQGDPPLHF,TGTGCCAGCAGCCTCCTCGGACAGGGTGACCCACCCCTCCACTTT
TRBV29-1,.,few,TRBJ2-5,CSVGVNRQETQYF,TGCAGCGTTGGGGTCAACAGGCAAGAGACCCAGTACTTC
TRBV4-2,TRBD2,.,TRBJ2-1,CASSQTSGGADEQFF,TGTGCCAGCAGCCAGACTAGCGGGGGGGCCGATGAGCAGTTCTTC
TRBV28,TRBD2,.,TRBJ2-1,CASQIAGENNEQFF,TGTGCCAGCCAGATAGCGGGTGAGAACAATGAGCAGTTCTTC
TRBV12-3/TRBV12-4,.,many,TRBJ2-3,CASGGTAGDTQYF,TGTGCCAGCGGGGGGACTGCTGGAGATACGCAGTATTTT
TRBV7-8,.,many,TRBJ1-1,CASSLDSGTVEAFF,TGTGCCAGCAGCTTAGATTCAGGGACCGTTGAAGCTTTCTTT
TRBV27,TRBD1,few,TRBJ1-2,CASSPRESGQLPYGYTF,TGTGCCAGCAGCCCCCGGGAATCGGGACAGCTCCCCTATGGCTACACCTTC
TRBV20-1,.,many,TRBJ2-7,CSARDLTRDPDEQYF,TGCAGTGCTAGAGATCTCACGCGGGACCCCGACGAGCAGTACTTC
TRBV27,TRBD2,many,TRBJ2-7,CASSFRGRGDYEQYF,TGTGCCAGCAGTTTCCGCGGGAGGGGTGACTACGAGCAGTACTTC
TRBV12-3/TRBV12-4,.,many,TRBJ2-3,CASSLDLPRPTDTQYF,TGTGCCAGCAGTTTAGACCTACCTCGGCCCACAGATACGCAGTATTTT
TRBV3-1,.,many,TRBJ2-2,CASTRGGELFF,TGTGCCAGCACCAGGGGCGGGGAGCTGTTTTTT
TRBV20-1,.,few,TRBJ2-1,CSARELALNEQFF,TGCAGTGCTAGGGAACTAGCCCTCAATGAGCAGTTCTTC
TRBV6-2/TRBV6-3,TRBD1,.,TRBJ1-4,CARGGLVTNEKLFF,TGTGCCAGAGGGGGCCTGGTAACTAATGAAAAACTGTTTTTT
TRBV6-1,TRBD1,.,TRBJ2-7,CASSKPGQGTYEQYF,TGTGCCAGCAGTAAACCGGGACAGGGAACCTACGAGCAGTACTTC
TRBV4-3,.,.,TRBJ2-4,CASSPEAPREDIQYF,TGCGCCAGCAGCCCGGAGGCCCCAAGGGAGGACATTCAGTACTTC
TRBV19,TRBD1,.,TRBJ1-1,CATQGGMNTEAFF,TGTGCTACCCAGGGGGGCATGAACACTGAAGCTTTCTTT
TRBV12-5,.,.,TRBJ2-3,CASGPREDTQYF,TGTGCTAGTGGTCCGCGCGAGGATACGCAGTATTTT
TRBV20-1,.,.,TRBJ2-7,CSARVGGWDGSYEQYF,TGCAGTGCTAGAGTAGGAGGTTGGGACGGATCCTACGAGCAGTACTTC
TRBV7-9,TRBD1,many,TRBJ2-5,CASSFGDRGLWETQYF,TGTGCCAGCAGCTTCGGTGACAGGGGGCTTTGGGAGACCCAGTACTTC
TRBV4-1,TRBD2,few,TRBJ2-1,CASSFQGLTQYNEQFF,TGCGCCAGCAGCTTCCAGGGACTAACCCAATACAATGAGCAGTTCTTC
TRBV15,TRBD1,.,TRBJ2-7,CATSRERTGGYEQYF,TGTGCCACCAGCAGAGAACGGACAGGGGGTTACGAGCAGTACTTC
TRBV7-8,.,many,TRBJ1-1,CASTHKGVVNTEAFF,TGTGCCAGCACCCACAAAGGAGTGGTGAACACTGAAGCTTTCTTT
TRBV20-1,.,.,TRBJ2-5,CSARKGREETQYF,TGCAGTGCTAGGAAAGGAAGGGAAGAGACCCAGTACTTC
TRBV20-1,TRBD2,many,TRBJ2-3,CSAIRSAGSTDTQYF,TGCAGTGCCATTCGGTCAGCGGGAAGCACAGATACGCAGTATTTT
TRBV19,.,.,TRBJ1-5,CASSGGRGEPGNQPQHF,TGTGCCAGTAGTGGGGGGCGGGGGGAACCGGGCAATCAGCCCCAGCATTTT
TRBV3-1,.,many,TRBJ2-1,CASSSVWDGEQFF,TGTGCCAGCAGCTCGGTGTGGGACGGGGAGCAGTTCTTC
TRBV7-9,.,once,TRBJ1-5,CASSLAYGNQPQHF,TGTGCCAGCAGCTTAGCTTACGGGAATCAGCCCCAGCATTTT
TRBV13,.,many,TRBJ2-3,CASSSLERRASTDTQYF,TGTGCCAGCAGCTCATTGGAACGGCGGGCTAGCACAGATACGCAGTATTTT
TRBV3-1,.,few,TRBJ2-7,CASSQVHLTYEQYF,TGTGCCAGCAGCCAAGTTCACTTAACCTACGAGCAGTACTTC
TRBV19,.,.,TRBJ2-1,CASSVTGEGEQFF,TGTGCCAGTAGTGTCACAGGGGAGGGTGAGCAGTTCTTC